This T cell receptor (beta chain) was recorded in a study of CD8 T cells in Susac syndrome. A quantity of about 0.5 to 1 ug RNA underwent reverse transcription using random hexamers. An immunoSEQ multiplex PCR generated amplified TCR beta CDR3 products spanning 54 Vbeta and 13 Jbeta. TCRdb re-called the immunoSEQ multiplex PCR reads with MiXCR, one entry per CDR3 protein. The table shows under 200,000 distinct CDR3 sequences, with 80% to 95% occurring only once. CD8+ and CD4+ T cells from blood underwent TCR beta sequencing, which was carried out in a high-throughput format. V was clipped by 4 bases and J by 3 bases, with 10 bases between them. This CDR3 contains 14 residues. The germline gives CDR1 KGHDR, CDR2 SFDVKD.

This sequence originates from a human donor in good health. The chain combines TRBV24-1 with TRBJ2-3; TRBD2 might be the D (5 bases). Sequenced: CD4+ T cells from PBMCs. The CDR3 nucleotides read TGTGCCACCAGTGACCCCGGGGAGACAGATACGCAGTATTTT. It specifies CATSDPGETDTQYF.